This T cell receptor (beta chain) was observed in a study of cytomegalovirus exposure and HLA in healthy donors (dated 2017 in TCRdb). With regard to the full study: According to a later analysis, one platform produced both the roughly 130 validation repertoires and the roughly 650 repertoires of the first cohort. The study aimed to test whether cataloging public T cell receptors could reveal signatures of past pathogen exposure. A separate validation cohort of roughly 110 different subjects was used in addition to the approximately 700-subject first cohort. To predict cytomegalovirus infection status, the study combined high-throughput TCR immunosequencing, statistical association of individual TCRs with disease status, and machine learning.

Preparation of the library involved the immunoSEQ multiplex PCR assay. In the source study's methods: A statistical classification framework was developed to diagnose cytomegalovirus status using the catalog of TCR beta chain sequences. As stored in TCRdb, this immuneACCESS dataset retains in-frame rearrangements with V and J assigned. A fraction of the clones does not appear; measured against another copy, unresolved V genes explain less than half of the discrepancy, and the remainder lacks a known reason. The V and J calls and the clone size are those of that table, but D and trimming were determined from the DNA. The sample includes 200,000 or so clones, with 75% to 95% observed a single time. Together, the top ten hold approximately 1.1% of the sample. Separate from the roughly 650-subject first cohort, the validation cohort of 95 to 150 subjects was the group to which the donors belonged. What the research found in general, with its limitations: A later analysis had no HLA typing for the validation cohort, so co-occurrence there was scored across all 120 repertoires. The study listed approximately 150 TCR beta chains as associated with cytomegalovirus. In both the original and validation cohorts, the classifier was reported to diagnose cytomegalovirus status with high specificity and sensitivity. While some public TCRs were present in many individuals, most TCR sequences turned up only very rarely across donors. According to the authors, the approach could potentially be generalized to other disease states and immunological phenotypes. In vitro tests confirmed that a few of the cytomegalovirus-associated TCR beta chains recognize cytomegalovirus antigens. A later analysis found that TCRs clustered in the first cohort also tended to co-occur in the 100 to 150 validation repertoires, with approximately 95% of cluster scores above 0.

Comment on this clone: What antigen it recognizes has not been identified. Qualities for individual bases were not recorded, and no much larger clone is one base off.

The CDR3 runs 15 amino acids, cysteine and phenylalanine included. The CDR3 DNA has 45 bases and is translated from base 1. V has 5 bases trimmed and J has 6 bases trimmed; junction bases matching no gene number 10. The germline V gene provides CDR1 SGDLS and CDR2 YYNGEE. The V gene is TRBV9 and the J gene is TRBJ2-1, and 8 junctional nucleotides match TRBD2. The clonotype originates from a woman aged 18-29 years in good health and CMV-seronegative. Material for sequencing was PBMCs. For the CDR3, the sequence is CASSNKREWGNEQFF. The nucleotide sequence is given as TGTGCCAGCAGTAATAAGCGGGAGTGGGGCAATGAGCAGTTCTTC.